This TCR beta chain was sequenced in a study of cytomegalovirus exposure and HLA in healthy donors. In this sample, this clone turned up once. The PCR ran on 60 Vbeta and 13 Jbeta primers. Generated by immunoSEQ multiplex PCR, the TCRdb table keeps only in-frame clones and is missing some. The sample holds more than 150,000 clones; 65% to 90% are singletons and the top ten take 0.95% to 1.5%. Per germline, CDR1 KGHSH and CDR2 LQKENI. V shed 5 bases and J shed 13 bases, with 15 bases lying between them. The CDR3 totals 13 residues. The rearrangement links TRBV18 to TRBJ1-6, with D unclear. The sample consisted of PBMCs. The receptor comes from a girl aged 2 to 9 in good health and CMV-seropositive. CDR3 DNA sequence: TGTGCCAGCTCATCGAAGGACTCCTCTCCCCTCCACTTT. The encoded protein is CASSSKDSSPLHF.